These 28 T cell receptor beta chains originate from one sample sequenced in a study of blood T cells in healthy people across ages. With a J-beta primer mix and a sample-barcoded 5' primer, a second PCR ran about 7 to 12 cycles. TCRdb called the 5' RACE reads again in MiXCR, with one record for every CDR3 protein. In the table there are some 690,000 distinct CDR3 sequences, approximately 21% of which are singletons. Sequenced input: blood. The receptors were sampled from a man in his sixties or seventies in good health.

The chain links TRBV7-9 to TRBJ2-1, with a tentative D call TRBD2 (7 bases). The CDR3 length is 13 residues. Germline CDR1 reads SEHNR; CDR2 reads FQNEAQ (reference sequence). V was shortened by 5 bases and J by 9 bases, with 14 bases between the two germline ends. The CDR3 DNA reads TGTGCCAGCAGCCCGGGGGGCTGGGGTGAGCAGTTCTTC. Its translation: CASSPGGWGEQFF.

The CDR3 DNA sequence: TGTGCCACCAGCAGATCTGGGATCGGGCTAACCGATGGCTACACCTTC. This encodes CATSRSGIGLTDGYTF. V and J are TRBV15 and TRBJ1-2; D gene ambiguous. V was cut by 2 bases and J by 6 bases, with 19 bases left in between. CDR1 is LNHNV and CDR2 is YYDKDF in the germline V gene (reference sequence). The CDR3 is 16 residues long.

For the CDR3, the DNA is TGTGCCAGCAGGCAGCTACGTGCAACTAATGAAAAACTGTTTTTT. Encoded protein: CASRQLRATNEKLFF. The chain carries TRBV6-6 and TRBJ1-4; D ambiguous. CDR3 length: 15 amino acids. Trimming left V 6 bases short and J 0 bases short, with 11 bases between. Germline values: CDR1 MNHNY, CDR2 SVGAGI (reference sequence).

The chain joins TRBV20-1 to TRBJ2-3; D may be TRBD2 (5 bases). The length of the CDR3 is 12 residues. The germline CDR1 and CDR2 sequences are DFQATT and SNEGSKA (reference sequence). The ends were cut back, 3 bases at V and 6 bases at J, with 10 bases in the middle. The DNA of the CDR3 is TGCAGTGCTAGCGGGGTGGAGGATACGCAGTATTTT. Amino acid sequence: CSASGVEDTQYF.

CDR3 bases: TGCAGTGCTAGGGTCGGGCCCACAGATACGCAGTATTTT. This codes for CSARVGPTDTQYF. The V gene is TRBV20-1, the J gene TRBJ2-3; D gene unclear. The CDR3 contains 13 residues. The germline V gene has CDR1 DFQATT and CDR2 SNEGSKA (reference sequence). V lost 3 bases to trimming and J lost 2 bases, with 9 bases between them.

This chain's CDR3 is CASSLVAGGTETQYF. CDR3 DNA: TGTGCCAGCAGCTTGGTAGCGGGGGGAACCGAGACCCAGTACTTC. The chain couples TRBV11-2 to TRBJ2-5; TRBD2 agrees at 10 bases. There are 15 residues in the CDR3. The V gene end was trimmed by 3 bases and the J gene end by 5 bases; junction bases not matched to a gene: 6. Germline V gene data show CDR1 as SGHAT and CDR2 as FQNNGV.

The CDR3 loop reads CATSREQGTNYGYTF. CDR3 in DNA: TGTGCCACCAGCAGAGAACAGGGTACGAACTATGGCTACACCTTC. The chain uses TRBV15 and TRBJ1-2; possible D gene TRBD1, 6 bases. V was clipped by 0 bases and J by 2 bases, with 10 bases between them. The V gene's germline CDR1 is LNHNV and CDR2 YYDKDF (reference sequence). The CDR3 length is 15 residues.

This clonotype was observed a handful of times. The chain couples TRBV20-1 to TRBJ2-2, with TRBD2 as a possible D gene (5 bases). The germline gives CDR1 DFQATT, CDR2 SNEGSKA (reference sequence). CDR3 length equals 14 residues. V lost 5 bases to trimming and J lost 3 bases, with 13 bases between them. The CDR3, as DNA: TGCAGTGCTGAGGGCCAGGAGTACACCGGGGAGCTGTTTTTT. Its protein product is CSAEGQEYTGELFF.

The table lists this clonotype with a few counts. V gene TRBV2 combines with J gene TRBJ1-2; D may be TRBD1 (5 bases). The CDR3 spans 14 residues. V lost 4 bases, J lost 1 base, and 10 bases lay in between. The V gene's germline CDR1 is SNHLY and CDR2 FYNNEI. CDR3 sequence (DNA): TGTGCCAGCAGTGTGGACACAATTAACTATGGCTACACCTTC. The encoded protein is CASSVDTINYGYTF.

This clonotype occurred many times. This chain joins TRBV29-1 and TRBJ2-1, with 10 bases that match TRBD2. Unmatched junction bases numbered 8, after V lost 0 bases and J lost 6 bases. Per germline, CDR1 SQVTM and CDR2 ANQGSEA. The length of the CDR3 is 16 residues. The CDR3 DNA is TGCAGCGTTGAAGATCCTCGGCCTAGCGGGAGCAATGAGCAGTTCTTC. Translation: CSVEDPRPSGSNEQFF.

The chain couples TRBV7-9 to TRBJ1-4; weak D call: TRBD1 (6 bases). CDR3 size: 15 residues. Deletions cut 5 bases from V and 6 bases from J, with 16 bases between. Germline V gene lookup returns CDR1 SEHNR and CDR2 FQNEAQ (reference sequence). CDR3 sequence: CASSPNSQGHEKLFF. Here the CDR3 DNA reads TGTGCCAGCAGCCCAAACTCTCAGGGGCATGAAAAACTGTTTTTT.

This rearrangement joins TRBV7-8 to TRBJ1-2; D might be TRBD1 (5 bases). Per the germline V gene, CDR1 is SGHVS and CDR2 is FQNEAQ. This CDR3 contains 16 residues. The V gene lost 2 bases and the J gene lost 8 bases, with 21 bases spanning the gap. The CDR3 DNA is TGTGCCAGCAGCTTATATCTTGACAGAAGCAAAGGGGGCTACACCTTC. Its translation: CASSLYLDRSKGGYTF.

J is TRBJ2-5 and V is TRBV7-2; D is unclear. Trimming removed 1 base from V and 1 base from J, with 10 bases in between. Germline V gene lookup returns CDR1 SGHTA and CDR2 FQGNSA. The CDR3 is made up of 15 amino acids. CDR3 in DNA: TGTGCCAGCAGCTTAGTATCTTGGGGCCAAGAGACCCAGTACTTC. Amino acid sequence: CASSLVSWGQETQYF.

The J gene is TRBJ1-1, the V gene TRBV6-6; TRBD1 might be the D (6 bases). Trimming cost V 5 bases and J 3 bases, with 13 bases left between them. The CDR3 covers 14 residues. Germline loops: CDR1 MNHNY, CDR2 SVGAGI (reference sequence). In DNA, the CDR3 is TGTGCCAGCAGTGACACAGGGACGGACACTGAAGCTTTCTTT. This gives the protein CASSDTGTDTEAFF.

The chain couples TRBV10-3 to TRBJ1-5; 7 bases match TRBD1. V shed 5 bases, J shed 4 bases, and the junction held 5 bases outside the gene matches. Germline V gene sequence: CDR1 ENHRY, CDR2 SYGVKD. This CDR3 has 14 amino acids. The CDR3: CAISTQGENQPQHF. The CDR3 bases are TGTGCCATCAGTACCCAGGGGGAGAATCAGCCCCAGCATTTT.

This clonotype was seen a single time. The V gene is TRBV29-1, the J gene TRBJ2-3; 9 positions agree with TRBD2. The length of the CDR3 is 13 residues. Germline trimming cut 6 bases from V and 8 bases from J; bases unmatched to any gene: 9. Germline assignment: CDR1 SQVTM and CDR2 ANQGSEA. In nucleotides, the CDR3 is TGCAGCGTGGTGGTTGGAGCGGGAGGTACGCAGTATTTT. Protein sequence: CSVVVGAGGTQYF.

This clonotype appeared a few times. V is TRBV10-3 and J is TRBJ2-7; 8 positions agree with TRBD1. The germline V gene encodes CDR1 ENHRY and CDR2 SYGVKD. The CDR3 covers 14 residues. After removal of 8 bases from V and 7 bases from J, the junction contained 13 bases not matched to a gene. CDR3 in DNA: TGTGCCATCGGGACGGACAGGGATCGATGGGAGCAGTACTTC. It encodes CAIGTDRDRWEQYF.

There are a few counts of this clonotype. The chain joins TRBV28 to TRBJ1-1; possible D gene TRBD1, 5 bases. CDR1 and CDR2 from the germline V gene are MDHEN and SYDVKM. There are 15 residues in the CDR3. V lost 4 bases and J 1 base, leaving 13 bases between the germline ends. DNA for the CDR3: TGTGCCAGCAGTTATTACACAGGCCCGAACACTGAAGCTTTCTTT. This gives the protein CASSYYTGPNTEAFF.

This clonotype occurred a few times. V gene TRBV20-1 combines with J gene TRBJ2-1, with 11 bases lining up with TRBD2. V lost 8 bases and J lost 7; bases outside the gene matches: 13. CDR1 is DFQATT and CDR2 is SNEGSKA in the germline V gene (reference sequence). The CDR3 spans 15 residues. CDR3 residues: CSSSSSGRQQNEQFF. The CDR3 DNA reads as TGCAGTTCCTCTTCTAGCGGGAGGCAGCAAAATGAGCAGTTCTTC.

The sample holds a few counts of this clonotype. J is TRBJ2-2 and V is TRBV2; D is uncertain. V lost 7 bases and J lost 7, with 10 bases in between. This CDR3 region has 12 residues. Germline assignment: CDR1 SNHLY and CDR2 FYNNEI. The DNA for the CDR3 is TGTGCCAGCACTGACGGATTCGGGGAGCTGTTTTTT. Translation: CASTDGFGELFF.

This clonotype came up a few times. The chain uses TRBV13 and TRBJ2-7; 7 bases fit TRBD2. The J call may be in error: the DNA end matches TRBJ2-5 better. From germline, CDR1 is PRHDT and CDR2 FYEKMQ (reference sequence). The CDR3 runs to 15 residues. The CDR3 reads CASTWGGVIQETQYF. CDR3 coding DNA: TGTGCCAGCACTTGGGGAGGGGTGATCCAAGAGACCCAGTACTTC.

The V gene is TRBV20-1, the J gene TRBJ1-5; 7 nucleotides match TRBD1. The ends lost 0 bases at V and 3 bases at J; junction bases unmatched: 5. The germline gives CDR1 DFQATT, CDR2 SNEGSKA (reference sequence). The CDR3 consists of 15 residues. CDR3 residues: CSARETGEYNQPQHF. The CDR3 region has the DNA TGCAGTGCTAGAGAAACAGGGGAGTACAATCAGCCCCAGCATTTT.

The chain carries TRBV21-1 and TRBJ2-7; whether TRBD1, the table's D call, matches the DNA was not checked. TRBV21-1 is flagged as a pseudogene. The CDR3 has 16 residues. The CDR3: CASSKAPGESSYEQYF. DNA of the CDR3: TGTGCCAGCAGCAAAGCCCCAGGGGAGAGCTCCTACGAGCAGTACTTC.

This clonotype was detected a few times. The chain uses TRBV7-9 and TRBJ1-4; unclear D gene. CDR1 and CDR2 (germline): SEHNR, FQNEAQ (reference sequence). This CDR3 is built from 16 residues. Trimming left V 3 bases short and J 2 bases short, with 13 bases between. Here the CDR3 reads CASSFLEIRTNEKLFF. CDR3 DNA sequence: TGTGCCAGCAGCTTCCTAGAGATTCGGACTAATGAAAAACTGTTTTTT.

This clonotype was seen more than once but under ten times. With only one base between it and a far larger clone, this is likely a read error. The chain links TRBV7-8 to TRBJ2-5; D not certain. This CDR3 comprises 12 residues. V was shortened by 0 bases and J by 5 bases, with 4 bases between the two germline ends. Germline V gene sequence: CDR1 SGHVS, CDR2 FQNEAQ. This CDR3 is CASSLAAETQYF. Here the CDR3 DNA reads TGTGCCAGCAGCTTAGCGGCGGAGACCCAGTACTTC.

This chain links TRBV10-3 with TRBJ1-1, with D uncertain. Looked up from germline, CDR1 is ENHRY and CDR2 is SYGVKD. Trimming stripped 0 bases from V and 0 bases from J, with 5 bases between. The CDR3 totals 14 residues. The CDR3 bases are TGTGCCATCAGTGAGTCGAGGATGAACACTGAAGCTTTCTTT. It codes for CAISESRMNTEAFF.

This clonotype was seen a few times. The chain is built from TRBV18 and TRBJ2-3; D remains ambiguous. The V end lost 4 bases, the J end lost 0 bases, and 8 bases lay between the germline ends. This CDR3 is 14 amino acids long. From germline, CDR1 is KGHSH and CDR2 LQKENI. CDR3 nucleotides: TGTGCCAGCTCACGACCCCCTAGCACAGATACGCAGTATTTT. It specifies CASSRPPSTDTQYF.

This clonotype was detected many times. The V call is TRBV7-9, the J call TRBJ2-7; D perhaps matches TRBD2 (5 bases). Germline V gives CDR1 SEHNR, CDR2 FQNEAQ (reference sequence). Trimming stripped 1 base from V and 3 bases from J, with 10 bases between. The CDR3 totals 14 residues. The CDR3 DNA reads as TGTGCCAGCAGCTTAGGAGGTGCGGGCTACGAGCAGTACGTC. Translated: CASSLGGAGYEQYV.